This T cell receptor beta chain was captured by sequencing in a study of blood T cell repertoires in COVID-19 (dated by TCRdb to 2018 to 2020). Describing the broader study: Samples covering the acute and convalescent phases of COVID-19 were provided by collaborators in the United States, Italy and Spain. The prospective study material was composed of cDNA or gDNA derived from T cells, B-cell-depleted T cells, or PBMCs. Subjects who had been exposed to COVID-19, were actively infected with it, or had recovered from it provided the deeply sampled blood TCRbeta repertoires that made up the dataset. The repertoires were released in a freely available public database intended as a resource for research on the immune response to SARS-CoV-2. Samples were obtained from the ongoing ImmuneRACE study (first 160 participants) and from some 1,300 subjects provided by 6 global collaborators. A de-identified subject ID, COVID-19 status, age in years and sex were almost always included in the sample metadata. Where HLA class I and class II types were available, the types were taken from metadata supplied by the sample provider, not from assay-based typing. Here is what the overall study found, with its caveats: The quantity of clinical and demographic metadata differed by source and by participant and was supplied without curation.

TCRbeta CDR3 regions were amplified from genomic DNA using the immunoSEQ Assay, a bias-controlled multiplex PCR. The original methods were these. The number of nucleated cells in each sample was estimated by amplification of reference gene primers within the assay. To quantify the absolute abundance of each unique TCRbeta CDR3 rearrangement, sequence reads were collapsed and filtered. For each sample, productive Simpson clonality was calculated as the square root of Simpson's diversity index across productive rearrangements. The table comes from immuneACCESS by way of TCRdb, which keeps in-frame sequences with V and J called. Part of the clones is missing from these tables; in studies checked, under half for an unresolved V gene and the rest for unknown reasons. The V and J calls and the clone size are those of that table, but D and trimming were determined from the DNA. The sample has approximately 100,000 clones on record, roughly 81% of them singletons. The biggest ten clones account for 2.1% of the sample.

Details on this clone: Its antigen remains undetermined. Base qualities are not provided; no much larger clone lies one nucleotide away.

Including cysteine and phenylalanine, the CDR3 has 14 amino acids. CDR3 DNA is the only sequence kept; it has 42 bases, read in frame from the first base. The germline V gene yields MNHEY for CDR1 and SVGEGT for CDR2. V is cut by 4 bases and J by 5 bases, and the space between the germline ends is 9 bases. Whole blood was collected in K2EDTA tubes by collaborating institutions according to the institutions' own protocols. For TCRbeta analysis, collaborators shipped samples as frozen whole blood, isolated PBMCs, or DNA extracted from either of those sample types. Recombination connected TRBV6-2 or TRBV6-3 to TRBJ1-6; the D gene is not confidently resolved. The receptor was derived from a human donor in a cohort sampled during active COVID-19. Specimen: peripheral blood. This receptor carries the CDR3 CASSSVGDNSPLHF. The DNA sequence reads TGTGCCAGCAGTTCGGTTGGAGATAATTCACCCCTCCACTTT.